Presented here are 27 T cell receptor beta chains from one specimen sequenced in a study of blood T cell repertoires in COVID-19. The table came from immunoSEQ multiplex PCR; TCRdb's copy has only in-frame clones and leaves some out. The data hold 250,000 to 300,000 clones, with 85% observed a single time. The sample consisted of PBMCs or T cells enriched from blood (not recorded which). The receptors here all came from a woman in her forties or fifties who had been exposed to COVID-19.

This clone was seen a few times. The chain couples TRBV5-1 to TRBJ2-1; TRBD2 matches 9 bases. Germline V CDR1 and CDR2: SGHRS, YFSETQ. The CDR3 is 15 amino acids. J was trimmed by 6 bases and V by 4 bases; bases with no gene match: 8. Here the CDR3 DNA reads TGCGCCAGCAGCCCGCGGGGGGGCCTGGGCAATGAGCAGTTCTTC. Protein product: CASSPRGGLGNEQFF.

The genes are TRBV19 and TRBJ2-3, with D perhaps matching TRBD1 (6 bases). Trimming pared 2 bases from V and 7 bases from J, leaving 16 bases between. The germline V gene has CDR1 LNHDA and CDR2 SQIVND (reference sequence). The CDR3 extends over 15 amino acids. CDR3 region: CASSIKGVRLHTQYF. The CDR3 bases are TGTGCCAGTAGTATAAAGGGGGTGCGTCTCCATACGCAGTATTTT.

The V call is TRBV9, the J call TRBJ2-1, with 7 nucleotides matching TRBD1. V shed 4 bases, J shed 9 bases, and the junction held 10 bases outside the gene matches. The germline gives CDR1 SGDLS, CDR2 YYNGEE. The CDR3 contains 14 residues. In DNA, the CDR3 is TGTGCCAGCAGCCCGCGCTCCCCAGGGGGTGAGCAGTTCTTC. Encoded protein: CASSPRSPGGEQFF.

CDR3 in DNA: TGCGCCAGCAGCTCGGGGACAGGGGAGGAAGGCTACACCTTC. Protein: CASSSGTGEEGYTF. The chain is built from TRBV5-1 and TRBJ1-2; 10 bases match TRBD1. With V trimmed by 3 bases and J by 8 bases, 7 bases remained unmatched. The CDR3 runs to 14 residues. Germline lookup yields CDR1 SGHRS and CDR2 YFSETQ.

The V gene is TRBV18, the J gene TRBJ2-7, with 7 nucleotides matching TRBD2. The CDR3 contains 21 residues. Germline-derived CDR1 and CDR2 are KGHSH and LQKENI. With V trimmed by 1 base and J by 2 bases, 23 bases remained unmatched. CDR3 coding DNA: TGTGCCAGCTCACCACGCGGGGGAAGATCAAGGGTTGTTGGTTCGGCCTACGAGCAGTACTTC. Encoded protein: CASSPRGGRSRVVGSAYEQYF.

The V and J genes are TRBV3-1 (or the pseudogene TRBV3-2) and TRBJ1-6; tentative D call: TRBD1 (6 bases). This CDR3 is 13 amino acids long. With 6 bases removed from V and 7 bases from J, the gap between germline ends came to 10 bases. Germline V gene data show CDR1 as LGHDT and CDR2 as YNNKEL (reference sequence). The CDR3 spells CASRQGRNSPLHF. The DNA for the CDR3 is TGTGCCAGCAGACAGGGAAGGAATTCACCCCTCCACTTT.

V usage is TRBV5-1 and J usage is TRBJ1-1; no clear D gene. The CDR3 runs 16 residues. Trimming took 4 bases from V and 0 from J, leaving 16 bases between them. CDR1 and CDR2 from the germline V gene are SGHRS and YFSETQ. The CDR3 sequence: CASSPEVARLNTEAFF. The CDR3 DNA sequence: TGCGCCAGCAGCCCCGAGGTCGCGAGGTTGAACACTGAAGCTTTCTTT. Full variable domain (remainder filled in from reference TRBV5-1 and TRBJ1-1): KAGVTQTPRYLIKTRGQQVTLSCSPISGHRSVSWYQQTPGQGLQFLFEYFSETQRNKGNFPGRFSGRQFSNSRSEMNVSTLELGDSALYLCASSPEVARLNTEAFFGQGTRLTVV.

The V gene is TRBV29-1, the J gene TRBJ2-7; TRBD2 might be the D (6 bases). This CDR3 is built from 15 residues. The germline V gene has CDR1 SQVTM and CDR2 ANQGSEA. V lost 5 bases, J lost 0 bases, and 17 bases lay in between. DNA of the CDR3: TGCAGCGTTTCTTTGGGGAGGAGAAGCTCCTACGAGCAGTACTTC. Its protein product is CSVSLGRRSSYEQYF.

CDR3 loop: CASRGDTPNYGYTF. CDR3 in DNA: TGCGCCAGCAGGGGGGACACGCCTAACTATGGCTACACCTTC. The rearrangement links TRBV10-2 to TRBJ1-2, with TRBD1 as a possible D gene (6 bases). Trimming pared 6 bases from V and 0 bases from J, leaving 11 bases between. CDR1 WSHSY and CDR2 SAAADI come from the germline V gene. The length of the CDR3 is 14 residues.

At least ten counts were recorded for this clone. The CDR3 reads CASTPTCEQYF. The CDR3 coding sequence is TGTGCCAGCACCCCTACGTGTGAGCAGTACTTC. The chain is built from TRBV12-3 or TRBV12-4 and TRBJ2-7; D gene unclear. The length of the CDR3 is 11 residues. The V end was cut by 7 bases, the J end by 7 bases, with 11 bases between.

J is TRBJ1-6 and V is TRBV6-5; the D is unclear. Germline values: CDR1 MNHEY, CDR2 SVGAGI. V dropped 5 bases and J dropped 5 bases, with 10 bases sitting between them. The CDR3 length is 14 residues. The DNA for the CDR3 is TGTGCCAGCAGTCCCGGGATGAATAATTCACCCCTCCACTTT. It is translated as CASSPGMNNSPLHF.

CDR3 region: CASSSSTLYNEQFF. The CDR3 nucleotides read TGTGCCAGCAGCTCGTCGACACTTTACAATGAGCAGTTCTTC. The chain combines TRBV7-9 with TRBJ2-1; D remains ambiguous. The CDR3 totals 14 residues. Trimming pared 4 bases from V and 4 bases from J, leaving 11 bases between. Germline V CDR1 and CDR2: SEHNR, FQNEAQ (reference sequence). The whole variable domain, remainder taken from reference TRBV7-9 and TRBJ2-1, is DTGVSQNPRHKITKRGQNVTFRCDPISEHNRLYWYRQTLGQGPEFLTYFQNEAQLEKSRLLSDRFSAERPKGSFSTLEIQRTEQGDSAMYLCASSSSTLYNEQFFGPGTRLTVL.

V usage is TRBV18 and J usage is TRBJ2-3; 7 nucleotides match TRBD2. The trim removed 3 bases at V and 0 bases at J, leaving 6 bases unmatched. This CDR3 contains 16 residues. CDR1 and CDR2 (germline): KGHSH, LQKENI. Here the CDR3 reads CASSPRLAASTDTQYF. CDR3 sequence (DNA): TGTGCCAGCTCACCCCGACTAGCCGCGAGCACAGATACGCAGTATTTT.

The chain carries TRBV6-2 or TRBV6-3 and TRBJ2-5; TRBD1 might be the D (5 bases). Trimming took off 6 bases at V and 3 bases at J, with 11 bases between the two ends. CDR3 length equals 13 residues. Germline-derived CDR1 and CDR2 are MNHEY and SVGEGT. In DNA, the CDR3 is TGTGCCAGCAGCTCCGACAGTAAAGAGACCCAGTACTTC. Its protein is CASSSDSKETQYF.

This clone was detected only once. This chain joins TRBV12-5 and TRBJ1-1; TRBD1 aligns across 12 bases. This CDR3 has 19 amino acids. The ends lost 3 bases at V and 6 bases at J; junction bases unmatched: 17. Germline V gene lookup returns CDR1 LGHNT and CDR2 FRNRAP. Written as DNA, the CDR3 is TGTGCTAGTGGTTTTTCCAGAACCGGGACAGGGGGCGTTTACGCTGAAGCTTTCTTT. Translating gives CASGFSRTGTGGVYAEAFF. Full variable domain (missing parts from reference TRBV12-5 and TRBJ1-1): DARVTQTPRHKVTEMGQEVTMRCQPILGHNTVFWYRQTMMQGLELLAYFRNRAPLDDSGMPKDRFSAEMPDATLATLKIQPSEPRDSAVYFCASGFSRTGTGGVYAEAFFGQGTRLTVV.

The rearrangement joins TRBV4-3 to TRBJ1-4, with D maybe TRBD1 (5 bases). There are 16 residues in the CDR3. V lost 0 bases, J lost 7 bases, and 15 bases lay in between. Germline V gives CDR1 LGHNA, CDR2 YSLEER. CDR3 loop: CASSQDWGRVGEKLFF. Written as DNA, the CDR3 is TGCGCCAGCAGCCAAGATTGGGGCAGGGTGGGTGAAAAACTGTTTTTT.

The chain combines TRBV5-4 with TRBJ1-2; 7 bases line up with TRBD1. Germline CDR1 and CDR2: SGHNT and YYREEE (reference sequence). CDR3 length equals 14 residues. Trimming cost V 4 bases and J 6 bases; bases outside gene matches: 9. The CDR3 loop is CASSMTGNEDGYTF. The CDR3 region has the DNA TGTGCCAGCAGCATGACAGGGAATGAGGATGGCTACACCTTC.

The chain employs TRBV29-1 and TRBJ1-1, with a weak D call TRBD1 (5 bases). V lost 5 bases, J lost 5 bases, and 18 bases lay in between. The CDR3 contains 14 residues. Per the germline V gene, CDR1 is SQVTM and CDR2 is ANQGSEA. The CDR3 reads CSVLSGKRGTEAFF. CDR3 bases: TGCAGCGTTCTGTCAGGGAAAAGAGGAACTGAAGCTTTCTTT. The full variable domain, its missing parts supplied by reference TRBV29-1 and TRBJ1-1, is SAVISQKPSRDICQRGTSLTIQCQVDSQVTMMFWYRQQPGQSLTLIATANQGSEATYESGFVIDKFPISRPNLTFSTLTVSNMSPEDSSIYLCSVLSGKRGTEAFFGQGTRLTVV.

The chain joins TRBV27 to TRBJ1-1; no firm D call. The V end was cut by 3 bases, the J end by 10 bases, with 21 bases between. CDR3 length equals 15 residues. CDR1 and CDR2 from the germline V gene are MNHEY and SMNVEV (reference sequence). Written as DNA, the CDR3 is TGTGCCAGCAGTTTCAGACACTCTGGGCCACTAGGAGCTTTCTTT. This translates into CASSFRHSGPLGAFF.

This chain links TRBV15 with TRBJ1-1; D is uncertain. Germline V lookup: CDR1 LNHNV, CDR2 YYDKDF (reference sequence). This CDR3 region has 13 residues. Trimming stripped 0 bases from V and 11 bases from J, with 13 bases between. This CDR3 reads CATSRDRRERAFF. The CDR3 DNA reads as TGTGCCACCAGCAGAGATAGGAGGGAGAGGGCTTTCTTT.

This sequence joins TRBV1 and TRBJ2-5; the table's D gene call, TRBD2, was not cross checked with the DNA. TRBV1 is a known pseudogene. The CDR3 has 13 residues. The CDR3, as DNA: TGCACCAGCAGCCAAGATCGGCAAGAGACCCAGTACTTC. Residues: CTSSQDRQETQYF.

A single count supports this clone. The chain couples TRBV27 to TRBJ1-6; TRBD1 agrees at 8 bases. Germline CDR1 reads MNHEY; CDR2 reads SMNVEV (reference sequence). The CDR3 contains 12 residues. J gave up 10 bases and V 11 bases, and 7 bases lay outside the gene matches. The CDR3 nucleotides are TGTGCCTGCGGACAGGGCCACTCACCCCTCCACTTT. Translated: CACGQGHSPLHF.

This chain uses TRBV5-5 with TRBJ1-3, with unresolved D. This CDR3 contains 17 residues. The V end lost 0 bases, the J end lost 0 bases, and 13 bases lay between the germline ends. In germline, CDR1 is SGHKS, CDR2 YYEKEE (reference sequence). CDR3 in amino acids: CASSLGNSFLSGNTIYF. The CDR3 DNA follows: TGTGCCAGCAGCTTGGGAAACAGCTTCCTCTCTGGAAACACCATATATTTT. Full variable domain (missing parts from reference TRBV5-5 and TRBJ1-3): DAGVTQSPTHLIKTRGQQVTLRCSPISGHKSVSWYQQVLGQGPQFIFQYYEKEERGRGNFPDRFSARQFPNYSSELNVNALLLGDSALYLCASSLGNSFLSGNTIYFGEGSWLTVV.

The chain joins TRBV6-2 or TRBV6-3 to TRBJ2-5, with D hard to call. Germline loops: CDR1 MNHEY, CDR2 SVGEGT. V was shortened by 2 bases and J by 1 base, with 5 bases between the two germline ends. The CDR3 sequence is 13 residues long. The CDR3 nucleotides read TGTGCCAGCAGTTACGGCGGCCAAGAGACCCAGTACTTC. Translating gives CASSYGGQETQYF.

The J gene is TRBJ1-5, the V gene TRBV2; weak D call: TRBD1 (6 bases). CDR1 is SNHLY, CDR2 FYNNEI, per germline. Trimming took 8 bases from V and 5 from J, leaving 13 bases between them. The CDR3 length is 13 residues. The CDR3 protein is CASRTGTDQPQHF. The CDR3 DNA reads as TGTGCCAGCCGAACAGGGACGGATCAGCCCCAGCATTTT. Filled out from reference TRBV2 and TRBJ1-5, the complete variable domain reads EPEVTQTPSHQVTQMGQEVILRCVPISNHLYFYWYRQILGQKVEFLVSFYNNEISEKSEIFDDQFSVERPDGSNFTLKIRSTKLEDSAMYFCASRTGTDQPQHFGDGTRLSIL.

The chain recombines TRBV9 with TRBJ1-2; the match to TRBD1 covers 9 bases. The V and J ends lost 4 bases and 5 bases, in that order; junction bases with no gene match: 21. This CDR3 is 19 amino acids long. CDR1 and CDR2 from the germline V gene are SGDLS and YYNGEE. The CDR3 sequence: CASSPRGTGLGPLGYGYTF. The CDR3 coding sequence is TGTGCCAGCAGCCCTAGAGGGACAGGGCTCGGGCCTTTAGGGTATGGCTACACCTTC.

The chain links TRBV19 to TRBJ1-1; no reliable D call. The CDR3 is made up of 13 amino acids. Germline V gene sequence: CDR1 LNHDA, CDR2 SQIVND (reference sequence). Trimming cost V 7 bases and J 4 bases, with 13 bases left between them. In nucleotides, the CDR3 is TGTGCCAGTACCACCGGACTCATCACTGAAGCTTTCTTT. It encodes CASTTGLITEAFF.